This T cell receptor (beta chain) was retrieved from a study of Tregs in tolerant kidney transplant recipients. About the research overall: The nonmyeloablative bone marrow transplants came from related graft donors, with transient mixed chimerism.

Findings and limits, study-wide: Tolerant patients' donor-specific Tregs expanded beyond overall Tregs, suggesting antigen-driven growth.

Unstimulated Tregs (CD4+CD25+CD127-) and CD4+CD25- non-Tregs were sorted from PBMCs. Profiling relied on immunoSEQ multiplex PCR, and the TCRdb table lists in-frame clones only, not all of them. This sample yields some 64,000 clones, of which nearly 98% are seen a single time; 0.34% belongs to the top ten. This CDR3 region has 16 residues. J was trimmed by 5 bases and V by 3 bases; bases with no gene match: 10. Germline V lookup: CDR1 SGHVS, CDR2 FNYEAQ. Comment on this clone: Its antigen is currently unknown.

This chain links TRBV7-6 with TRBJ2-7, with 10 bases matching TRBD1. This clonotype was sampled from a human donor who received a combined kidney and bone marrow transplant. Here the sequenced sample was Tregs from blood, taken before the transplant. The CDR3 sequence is CASSFPKGTGDNEQYF. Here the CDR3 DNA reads TGTGCCAGCAGCTTCCCAAAGGGGACAGGGGATAACGAGCAGTACTTC.